The TCR beta chain described here comes from a study of radiation and T cells in renal cell carcinoma. This table comes from immunoSEQ multiplex PCR, and its TCRdb copy is limited to in-frame clones, with some not included. The data hold about 91,000 clones, with over 65% observed a single time. Time point defined: baseline pretreatment blood. Described treatment: 15 Gy SBRT to primary tumor, nephrectomy 4 weeks later. The sequenced sample was blood, obtained from a patient whose treatment included radiotherapy and nephrectomy. The receptor's source is a man between 60 and 75 years old with renal cell carcinoma.

CDR3 sequence: CASSSTSTSGTYEQYF. Written as DNA, the CDR3 is TGCGCCAGCAGCTCAACCTCGACTAGCGGGACCTACGAGCAGTACTTC. The chain links TRBV5-1 to TRBJ2-7; 11 bases are shared with TRBD2. Germline trimming cut 3 bases from V and 2 bases from J; bases unmatched to any gene: 7. CDR3 length: 16 amino acids. Germline V gives CDR1 SGHRS, CDR2 YFSETQ.